The clone carrying this TCR beta chain was seen at least ten times. Its target is not known. The CDR3 runs to 12 residues. The V and J ends lost 4 bases and 12 bases respectively, with 13 bases between them. This entry comes from a study of regulatory T cells in long-lasting Graves disease. Study-wide findings and caveats: Persistent disease favored TRBV28, TRBJ1-2 and TRBJ2-5.

As to time point: newly diagnosed GD, antithyroid drugs for less than 3 months. Making the TCR library involved RNA that had been extracted from PBMCs. Arm-PCR of CDR3 regions and iRepertoire HTBI primers were the basis on which TCR beta libraries were built. Each CDR3 protein is one row after TCRdb ran MiXCR on the multiplex PCR reads. The table shows around 480,000 distinct CDR3 sequences, with 15% to 20% occurring only once. Separately, the same data were catalogued under a study of T cells in Graves' hyperthyroidism and ophthalmopathy. That report notes: The study used the HTBI primer set for a first-round RT-PCR of the TCR CDR3.

The sequence came from a man in his forties with Graves disease. The V call is TRBV12-3 or TRBV12-4, the J call TRBJ2-1; D call uncertain. The sequencing here drew on peripheral blood mononuclear cells (PBMCs), taken at new diagnosis, from a patient treated with antithyroid drugs. CDR3 coding DNA: TGTGCCAGCAGTTCCGGACCCATATGGCAGTTCTTC. It yields the protein CASSSGPIWQFF.